The 28 T cell receptor beta chains below all came from one sample that was sequenced in a study of CD8+CD57+ T cells in acquired aplastic anemia. All sequencing subjects had displayed CD8+CD57+ cell expansion on flow cytometry. Both TCR beta VDJ combination and CDR3 sequence profiling were carried out. Genomic DNA was the template for this profiling. TCRdb independently ran MiXCR on the reads; one entry per CDR3 protein. The sample comprises just over 450,000 distinct CDR3 sequences, around a third of which are singletons, and around 0.82% rests with the top ten. The sequencing input was sorted CD4+, CD8+, or CD8+CD57+ T cells (not recorded which) from PBMCs. All receptors derive from a human donor with aplastic anemia.

Ten or more counts support this clonotype. The chain has TRBV19 and TRBJ1-5, with 9 positions matching TRBD1. The CDR3 has 15 residues. Looked up from germline, CDR1 is LNHDA and CDR2 is SQIVND (reference sequence). The trim removed 4 bases at V and 5 bases at J, leaving 6 bases unmatched. CDR3 amino acids: CASSTPGQGYQPQHF. DNA of the CDR3: TGTGCCAGTAGTACACCGGGACAGGGTTATCAGCCCCAGCATTTT.

This clonotype was seen ten or more times. The chain carries TRBV20-1 and TRBJ1-6; D possibly corresponds to TRBD1 (5 bases). Trimming removed 1 base from V and 13 bases from J, with 20 bases in between. CDR1 is DFQATT and CDR2 is SNEGSKA in the germline V gene (reference sequence). The CDR3 extends over 15 amino acids. The CDR3 region is CSARVTRGGAAPLHF. CDR3 DNA sequence: TGCAGTGCTAGAGTAACACGAGGAGGGGCAGCCCCCCTCCACTTT.

This clonotype showed up many times. The gene calls are TRBV6-1 and TRBJ1-6, with no clear D. This CDR3 region has 13 residues. Germline-derived CDR1 and CDR2 are MNHNS and SASEGT. Deletions cut 11 bases from V and 7 bases from J, with 15 bases between. This CDR3 reads CACRPGWNSPLHF. The DNA for the CDR3 is TGTGCCTGCCGGCCGGGGTGGAATTCACCCCTCCACTTT.

The CDR3 region has the DNA TGTGCCATCAGTCGGTCAGGGCTTAACACCGGGGAGCTGTTTTTT. It codes for CAISRSGLNTGELFF. The chain recombines TRBV10-3 with TRBJ2-2, with D tentatively TRBD1 (5 bases). Trimming shortened V by 5 bases and J by 2 bases, and 12 bases separated the two germline ends. The CDR3 is 15 amino acids. Per germline, CDR1 ENHRY and CDR2 SYGVKD.

This clonotype turned up a few times. The chain uses TRBV11-2 and TRBJ1-5; the D is unclear. The germline CDR1 and CDR2 sequences are SGHAT and FQNNGV. V was pared by 1 base and J by 0 bases, with 16 bases between. The CDR3 sequence is 18 residues long. The CDR3 is CASSLVRAAHYSNQPQHF. The DNA for the CDR3 is TGTGCCAGCAGCTTAGTGAGGGCGGCGCATTATAGCAATCAGCCCCAGCATTTT. Combining the CDR3 with reference TRBV11-2 and TRBJ1-5 gives the whole variable domain EAGVAQSPRYKIIEKRQSVAFWCNPISGHATLYWYQQILGQGPKLLIQFQNNGVVDDSQLPKDRFSAERLKGVDSTLKIQPAKLEDSAVYLCASSLVRAAHYSNQPQHFGDGTRLSIL.

V and J are TRBV4-1 and TRBJ1-1, with 11 bases that match TRBD1. The CDR3 totals 16 residues. Trimming at V came to 4 bases and at J to 0 bases, leaving 4 bases not matched to a gene. Germline CDR1 MGHRA, CDR2 YSYEKL. The CDR3 DNA reads TGCGCCAGCAGCCGCGGGACAGGGGGTCTGAACACTGAAGCTTTCTTT. It is translated as CASSRGTGGLNTEAFF.

This clonotype was seen repeatedly, ten times or more. The chain uses TRBV7-3 and TRBJ2-6; D gene unclear. Germline V lookup: CDR1 SGHTA, CDR2 FQGTGA. The CDR3 covers 15 residues. V was shortened by 5 bases and J by 0 bases, with 8 bases between the two germline ends. This CDR3 is CASSPTNSGANVLTF. DNA of the CDR3: TGTGCCAGCAGCCCGACGAACTCTGGGGCCAACGTCCTGACTTTC.

This clonotype was found a few times. V is TRBV29-1 and J is TRBJ2-7; D gene unclear. Germline assignment: CDR1 SQVTM and CDR2 ANQGSEA. V lost 7 bases, J lost 2 bases, and 9 bases lay in between. CDR3 length: 11 amino acids. CDR3: CSGQLTYEQYF. The DNA of the CDR3 is TGCAGCGGTCAGCTCACCTACGAGCAGTACTTC.

J is TRBJ1-2 and V is TRBV19; 8 bases line up with TRBD1. The V gene's germline CDR1 is LNHDA and CDR2 SQIVND (reference sequence). Unmatched junction bases numbered 4, after V lost 8 bases and J lost 5 bases. CDR3 size: 12 residues. In DNA, the CDR3 is TGTGCCAGTGGGGGACAGGAGTATGGCTACACCTTC. This codes for CASGGQEYGYTF.

This clonotype was seen only a few times. The chain couples TRBV20-1 to TRBJ2-5; D is unclear. CDR1 and CDR2 (germline): DFQATT, SNEGSKA (reference sequence). V lost 4 bases, J lost 1 base, and 13 bases lay in between. The CDR3 has 14 residues. The CDR3 sequence is CSAIPAKPQETQYF. Written as DNA, the CDR3 is TGCAGTGCTATTCCCGCTAAACCCCAAGAGACCCAGTACTTC.

The chain carries TRBV6-5 and TRBJ2-7; 7 positions match TRBD2. The V gene's germline CDR1 is MNHEY and CDR2 SVGAGI. V trimming: 0 bases; J trimming: 3 bases; junction bases outside the gene matches: 8. CDR3 length: 16 residues. DNA of the CDR3: TGTGCCAGCAGTTACTCGATTGCGGGAGATCTCTACGAGCAGTACTTC. It yields the protein CASSYSIAGDLYEQYF.

V and J are TRBV14 and TRBJ2-7, with D unresolved. Germline values: CDR1 SGHDN, CDR2 FVKESK. V was cut by 0 bases and J by 6 bases, with 6 bases left in between. The length of the CDR3 is 12 residues. The CDR3 loop reads CASSQDRFEQYF. In nucleotides, the CDR3 is TGTGCCAGCAGCCAAGATCGGTTCGAGCAGTACTTC.

In its sample, this clonotype was seen a few times. This rearrangement joins TRBV6-5 to TRBJ2-5; TRBD2 aligns across 7 bases. The CDR3 is 15 amino acids. CDR1 MNHEY and CDR2 SVGAGI come from the germline V gene. The J segment lost 5 bases and the V segment lost 2 bases, leaving 8 bases of the junction unmatched. The CDR3 spells CASSYAGGDWETQYF. The DNA of the CDR3 is TGTGCCAGCAGTTACGCTGGGGGGGATTGGGAGACCCAGTACTTC.

This clonotype was seen at least ten times. The chain couples TRBV5-5 to TRBJ1-5; D might be TRBD1 (5 bases). CDR3 length equals 14 residues. V shed 0 bases and J shed 5 bases, with 9 bases lying between them. Looked up from germline, CDR1 is SGHKS and CDR2 is YYEKEE (reference sequence). The CDR3 here is CASSLGGKHQPQHF. CDR3 coding DNA: TGTGCCAGCAGCTTGGGGGGCAAGCATCAGCCCCAGCATTTT.

This clonotype has ten or more counts. The chain recombines TRBV19 with TRBJ2-7, with 7 bases lining up with TRBD2. Germline loops: CDR1 LNHDA, CDR2 SQIVND (reference sequence). Trimming removed 4 bases from V and 4 bases from J; junction bases left unmatched: 4. This CDR3 is built from 13 residues. CDR3 region: CASSREGRYEQYF. CDR3 nucleotide sequence: TGTGCCAGTAGTAGGGAGGGAAGGTACGAGCAGTACTTC. The full variable domain, completed using reference TRBV19 and TRBJ2-7, is DGGITQSPKYLFRKEGQNVTLSCEQNLNHDAMYWYRQDPGQGLRLIYYSQIVNDFQKGDIAEGYSVSREKKESFPLTVTSAQKNPTAFYLCASSREGRYEQYFGPGTRLTVT.

This clonotype was seen only a few times. CDR3 region: CASGGGAQDTEAFF. Written as DNA, the CDR3 is TGTGCCAGCGGTGGGGGGGCGCAAGACACTGAAGCTTTCTTT. V is TRBV12-3 or TRBV12-4 and J is TRBJ1-1, with TRBD1 as a possible D gene (6 bases). The CDR3 covers 14 residues. V dropped 8 bases and J dropped 3 bases, with 16 bases sitting between them.

This chain uses TRBV20-1 with TRBJ1-1, with no clear D. With 4 bases removed from V and 1 base from J, the gap between germline ends came to 7 bases. Germline values: CDR1 DFQATT, CDR2 SNEGSKA (reference sequence). This CDR3 contains 12 residues. The CDR3 region is CSAIQENTEAFF. CDR3 in DNA: TGCAGTGCTATTCAGGAGAACACTGAAGCTTTCTTT.

There are many counts of this clonotype. This rearrangement joins TRBV15 to TRBJ1-4; D may be TRBD1 (6 bases). This CDR3 has 16 amino acids. The V end was cut by 0 bases, the J end by 3 bases, with 11 bases between. The germline gives CDR1 LNHNV, CDR2 YYDKDF (reference sequence). The CDR3 here is CATSRDQGRANEKLFF. In DNA form, the CDR3 reads TGTGCCACCAGCAGAGACCAGGGGAGAGCTAATGAAAAACTGTTTTTT.

This clonotype was observed a few times. This chain connects TRBV28 to TRBJ2-3; D is perhaps TRBD2 (5 bases). The V and J ends lost 5 bases and 0 bases respectively, with 9 bases between them. The CDR3 runs 14 residues. The V gene's germline CDR1 is MDHEN and CDR2 SYDVKM. This CDR3 is CASSVRTSTDTQYF. CDR3 DNA sequence: TGTGCCAGCAGTGTCCGGACTAGCACAGATACGCAGTATTTT.

The chain is built from TRBV5-1 and TRBJ2-3; D remains ambiguous. CDR3 length equals 15 residues. From germline, CDR1 is SGHRS and CDR2 YFSETQ. V gave up 0 bases and J gave up 1 base, with 9 bases separating them. CDR3 sequence: CASSLALGGTDTQYF. The CDR3 DNA is TGCGCCAGCAGCTTGGCCCTAGGAGGCACAGATACGCAGTATTTT.

The CDR3 DNA is TGTGCCTGGAGGCGGGACAGGGAGGCTGAAGCTTTCTTT. The encoded protein is CAWRRDREAEAFF. The V and J genes are TRBV19 and TRBJ1-1; TRBD1 agrees at 9 bases. Germline loops: CDR1 LNHDA, CDR2 SQIVND (reference sequence). This CDR3 contains 13 residues. Trimming at V came to 11 bases and at J to 6 bases, leaving 10 bases not matched to a gene.

This clonotype has at least ten counts. The chain recombines TRBV6-1 with TRBJ1-2; the match to TRBD1 covers 9 bases. V was clipped by 6 bases and J by 6 bases; unmatched bases: 5. CDR1 is MNHNS, CDR2 SASEGT, per germline. This CDR3 has 13 residues. The DNA of the CDR3 is TGTGCCAGCAGAACCGGGACAGGGCATGGCTACACCTTC. Its translation: CASRTGTGHGYTF.

The CDR3 DNA is TGTGCCACCAGCAGAGCTCCTTTAGACAGCCAAGAGACCCAGTACTTC. It translates to CATSRAPLDSQETQYF. V is TRBV15 and J is TRBJ2-5; D is perhaps TRBD1 (5 bases). The germline V gene encodes CDR1 LNHNV and CDR2 YYDKDF (reference sequence). CDR3 length equals 16 residues. Trimming stripped 1 base from V and 1 base from J, with 13 bases between.

On this clonotype itself: The missing conserved phenylalanine or tryptophan at the end of this CDR3 makes a read error likely. The V call is TRBV10-1, the J call TRBJ1-1; D is ambiguous. Germline assignment: CDR1 WNHNN and CDR2 SYGVQD (reference sequence). This CDR3 is built from 17 residues. The CDR3 here is CASSESKRKVMNTEAFL. CDR3 nucleotides: TGCGCCAGCAGCGAGTCGAAGAGAAAGGTCATGAACACTGAAGCTTTCTTA.

The CDR3: CASSHYRGRMDEQYF. The CDR3 bases are TGTGCCAGCAGCCACTACAGGGGGCGCATGGACGAGCAGTACTTC. This sequence joins TRBV11-2 and TRBJ2-7; 9 positions agree with TRBD1. Germline loops: CDR1 SGHAT, CDR2 FQNNGV. This CDR3 contains 15 residues. After removal of 5 bases from V and 5 bases from J, the junction contained 10 bases not matched to a gene.

The sample holds many counts of this clonotype. This chain connects TRBV10-3 to TRBJ1-3; D ambiguous. The CDR3 consists of 13 residues. Germline lookup yields CDR1 ENHRY and CDR2 SYGVKD. V was clipped by 7 bases and J by 4 bases, with 11 bases between them. The CDR3 sequence is CAINGVLGNTIYF. CDR3 in DNA: TGTGCCATCAATGGGGTTTTGGGAAACACCATATATTTT.

This sequence joins TRBV6-2 or TRBV6-3 and TRBJ2-7; D is undetermined. V was shortened by 10 bases and J by 3 bases, with 10 bases between the two germline ends. The CDR3 totals 11 residues. Germline V gene sequence: CDR1 MNHEY, CDR2 SVGEGT. The CDR3 coding sequence is TGTGCCACCGCCCAAGGCTACGAGCAGTACTTC. Amino acid sequence: CATAQGYEQYF.

The rearrangement joins TRBV29-1 to TRBJ1-5; D gene uncertain. The CDR3 has 12 residues. The ends were cut back, 4 bases at V and 6 bases at J, with 10 bases in the middle. CDR1 SQVTM and CDR2 ANQGSEA come from the germline V gene. CDR3 protein: CSVGTSFQPQHF. CDR3 DNA: TGCAGCGTTGGGACCTCGTTTCAGCCCCAGCATTTT.